This TCR beta chain was captured in a study of shared clonotypes between healthy human individuals. Looked up from germline, CDR1 is SQVTM and CDR2 is ANQGSEA. The V end lost 4 bases, the J end lost 3 bases, and 20 bases lay between the germline ends. CDR3 size: 16 residues. As processed by the authors: ImmunoSEQ junction-only sequences lacked quality scores, so their filtering differed. Clones were sequenced by immunoSEQ multiplex PCR, and TCRdb holds only the in-frame ones, with some missing. The V and J calls and clone size were taken over from that table, and D and trimming were inferred from the DNA. The sample yields fewer than 1.8 million clones, approximately 98.5% seen once. All participating donors were Caucasian adults from Nashville, Tennessee.

This clonotype was obtained from a young man in good health. Sequencing was done on a sample of naive CD4+ T cells sorted from blood. Noted subset: CD45RA+ positively selected. The V gene is TRBV29-1, the J gene TRBJ2-3, with D hard to call. For the CDR3, the DNA is TGCAGCGTTGTTGGAAACCCGAAAGGGCAGACAGATACGCAGTATTTT. Translated, it gives CSVVGNPKGQTDTQYF.